These 5 T cell receptor beta chains were sequenced from one sample in a study of blood T cell repertoires in COVID-19. Assay used: immunoSEQ multiplex PCR; TCRdb lists only in-frame clones, some missing. This table has some 260,000 clones, around 84% appearing once. The sequenced sample was PBMCs or T cells enriched from blood (not recorded which). These receptors all come from a young man with acute COVID-19.

V usage is TRBV2 and J usage is TRBJ2-7, with a possible D match to TRBD2 (5 bases). The CDR3 totals 13 residues. V was clipped by 7 bases and J by 3 bases, with 13 bases between them. Germline V gene lookup returns CDR1 SNHLY and CDR2 FYNNEI. The CDR3 is CASIQSGLYEQYV. In DNA, the CDR3 is TGTGCCAGCATACAATCAGGACTCTACGAGCAGTACGTC.

This chain uses TRBV2 with TRBJ1-6, with D possibly matching TRBD1 (5 bases). From germline, CDR1 is SNHLY and CDR2 FYNNEI. This CDR3 has 15 amino acids. Trimming left V 10 bases short and J 3 bases short, with 16 bases between. The CDR3 DNA sequence: TGTGCCACCAGAGGGGAAAGAAACTATAATTCACCCCTCCACTTT. Amino acid sequence: CATRGERNYNSPLHF.

J is TRBJ1-5 and V is TRBV3-1 (or the pseudogene TRBV3-2); the D is unclear. In germline, CDR1 is LGHDT, CDR2 YNNKEL (reference sequence). The CDR3 totals 13 residues. V lost 11 bases and J lost 3, with 14 bases in between. The CDR3 DNA reads TGTGCCTCCCGCGGGCAGCTCAATCAGCCCCAGCATTTT. This sequence encodes CASRGQLNQPQHF.

The genes are TRBV7-3 and TRBJ2-3; weak D call: TRBD1 (6 bases). This CDR3 region has 15 residues. CDR1 is SGHTA and CDR2 is FQGTGA in the germline V gene. Trimming left V 1 base short and J 2 bases short, with 10 bases between. The CDR3 loop is CASSLIGQNTDTQYF. The DNA for the CDR3 is TGTGCCAGCAGCTTAATCGGACAGAACACAGATACGCAGTATTTT.

The CDR3 DNA sequence: TGTGCCAGTGGGGGGACTGAAGCTTTCTTT. Protein: CASGGTEAFF. The chain couples TRBV11-2 to TRBJ1-1; the D gene is possibly TRBD1 (5 bases). V was cut by 9 bases and J by 5 bases, with 7 bases left in between. CDR1 and CDR2 from the germline V gene are SGHAT and FQNNGV. The CDR3 spans 10 residues.